A single sample is the source of the 21 T cell receptor beta chains below, sequenced in a study of HIV-infected patients and healthy controls. Alpha and beta constant-region primers primed reverse transcription of around 500 ng RNA. Separate chain-specific third strand synthesis with multiplexing indices produced the alpha and beta libraries. TCRdb re-called the 5' RACE reads through MiXCR, storing one row per CDR3 protein. The profile shows over 15,000 distinct CDR3 sequences, roughly 9.3% of them singletons. No cell fractionation was done, so the repertoire covers all unsorted peripheral blood T cells. Sample: blood. The receptors stem from an adult in good health.

This clonotype was recorded at least ten times. CDR3 in DNA: TGTGCCAGCAGTGTTGCGAACTATTACACAGATACGCAGTATTTT. It encodes CASSVANYYTDTQYF. V is TRBV2 and J is TRBJ2-3; no clear D. This CDR3 spans 15 amino acids. V lost 4 bases and J lost 2, with 13 bases in between. CDR1 and CDR2 (germline): SNHLY, FYNNEI.

This clonotype was found many times. The chain joins TRBV20-1 to TRBJ1-1; D remains unclear. The CDR3 loop spans 14 amino acids. The V end was cut by 5 bases, the J end by 2 bases, with 15 bases between. Germline CDR1 and CDR2: DFQATT and SNEGSKA (reference sequence). This chain's CDR3 is CSAVDVEGNTEAFF. CDR3 in DNA: TGCAGTGCTGTAGATGTGGAGGGAAACACTGAAGCTTTCTTT.

In this sample, this clonotype turned up many times. The chain's CDR3 is CASSSLPGYNEQFF. CDR3 nucleotide sequence: TGTGCCAGCAGCTCCCTACCCGGTTATAATGAGCAGTTCTTC. This chain connects TRBV7-2 to TRBJ2-1; D gene uncertain. The V gene's germline CDR1 is SGHTA and CDR2 FQGNSA. The ends were cut back, 4 bases at V and 7 bases at J, with 14 bases in the middle. CDR3 length: 14 residues.

This clonotype appeared many times. V usage is TRBV4-1 and J usage is TRBJ1-4; D is unclear. The CDR3 runs to 15 residues. V was clipped by 4 bases and J by 1 base, with 10 bases between them. Per germline, CDR1 MGHRA and CDR2 YSYEKL. The CDR3 region is CASSLTIQTNEKLFF. The CDR3 nucleotides read TGCGCCAGCAGCCTAACGATCCAAACTAATGAAAAACTGTTTTTT.

This clonotype was recorded many times. This chain joins TRBV20-1 and TRBJ2-3, with a tentative D call TRBD2 (5 bases). V was clipped by 4 bases and J by 0 bases, with 8 bases between them. Germline V gene sequence: CDR1 DFQATT, CDR2 SNEGSKA (reference sequence). The CDR3 runs 13 residues. The chain's CDR3 is CSAKRPSTDTQYF. The CDR3 DNA is TGCAGTGCTAAGCGGCCTAGCACAGATACGCAGTATTTT.

This clonotype was seen repeatedly, ten times or more. CDR3 sequence: CASSFAEGDTQYF. The CDR3 DNA reads as TGTGCCAGCAGCTTCGCGGAGGGAGATACGCAGTATTTT. V gene TRBV7-2 combines with J gene TRBJ2-3; a weak D match, TRBD2 (6 bases). Trimming removed 3 bases at V and 5 bases at J, with 9 bases between. This CDR3 is built from 13 residues. Germline CDR1 SGHTA, CDR2 FQGNSA.

About this clonotype: A much larger clone differs by one base, so this may be a read error. The rearrangement joins TRBV12-3 or TRBV12-4 to TRBJ1-5; D unresolved. The CDR3 is made up of 15 amino acids. V lost 1 base and J 4 bases, leaving 11 bases between the germline ends. CDR3 sequence: CASSLGYRGNQPQHF. The CDR3 bases are TGTGCCAGCAGTTTAGGGTACAGAGGAAATCAGCCCCAGCATTTT.

This clonotype is medium-sized. The DNA of the CDR3 is TGTGCCAGCAGTTACTCAGGGGCGCGTGAGCAGTTCTTC. It encodes CASSYSGAREQFF. The V gene is TRBV6-2 or TRBV6-3, the J gene TRBJ2-1, with D possibly being TRBD1 (5 bases). The CDR3 sequence is 13 residues long. Deletions cut 0 bases from V and 9 bases from J, with 9 bases between. CDR1 and CDR2 from the germline V gene are MNHEY and SVGEGT.

This clonotype was counted at least ten times. The chain combines TRBV6-1 with TRBJ2-2, with 12 bases fitting TRBD1. The CDR3 spans 15 residues. Germline CDR1 and CDR2: MNHNS and SASEGT. V shed 5 bases, J shed 9 bases, and the junction held 7 bases outside the gene matches. CDR3 nucleotides: TGTGCCAGCAGTCCTGCCGGGACAGGGGGCTGGGAGCTGTTTTTT. It encodes CASSPAGTGGWELFF.

In its sample, this clonotype was seen many times. This sequence joins TRBV7-2 and TRBJ2-3; D remains unclear. Germline V gene data show CDR1 as SGHTA and CDR2 as FQGNSA. Trimming took off 3 bases at V and 4 bases at J, with 5 bases between the two ends. CDR3 size: 12 residues. The CDR3, as DNA: TGTGCCAGCAGCTTTAGGGCAGATACGCAGTATTTT. This encodes CASSFRADTQYF.

This clonotype was seen many times. Here the CDR3 reads CASSVPGPSYNSPLHF. CDR3 coding DNA: TGTGCCAGTAGTGTTCCGGGACCGAGCTATAATTCACCCCTCCACTTT. This chain connects TRBV19 to TRBJ1-6; possibly TRBD1 for D (5 bases). V gave up 5 bases and J gave up 3 bases, with 14 bases separating them. Germline V gives CDR1 LNHDA, CDR2 SQIVND (reference sequence). CDR3 length: 16 residues.

This clonotype appeared many times. The rearrangement joins TRBV28 to TRBJ2-2, with D possibly TRBD2 on 6 matching bases. Germline V gene sequence: CDR1 MDHEN, CDR2 SYDVKM. V dropped 9 bases and J dropped 8 bases, with 16 bases sitting between them. This CDR3 is built from 13 residues. CDR3 in DNA: TGTGCCAGTACCCCAGGGAGGCCAGGGGAGCTGTTTTTT. Translation: CASTPGRPGELFF. The variable domain in full, completed from reference TRBV28 and TRBJ2-2, reads DVKVTQSSRYLVKRTGEKVFLECVQDMDHENMFWYRQDPGLGLRLIYFSYDVKMKEKGDIPEGYSVSREKKERFSLILESASTNQTSMYLCASTPGRPGELFFGEGSRLTVL.

The table lists this clonotype with a few counts. The chain uses TRBV6-1 and TRBJ2-3, with D hard to call. This CDR3 spans 14 amino acids. V was pared by 2 bases and J by 2 bases, with 8 bases between. Germline V gives CDR1 MNHNS, CDR2 SASEGT. CDR3 protein: CASSERAVTDTQYF. Written as DNA, the CDR3 is TGTGCCAGCAGTGAAAGGGCAGTCACAGATACGCAGTATTTT.

By share, this clonotype counts as medium-sized. This CDR3 reads CASSPGLAGRTGELFF. The CDR3 bases are TGTGCCAGCAGCCCGGGACTAGCGGGGAGGACCGGGGAGCTGTTTTTT. The chain couples TRBV5-4 to TRBJ2-2; 13 bases map to TRBD2. V gave up 4 bases and J gave up 5 bases; unmatched junction bases: 5. The CDR3 extends over 16 amino acids. Germline CDR1 and CDR2: SGHNT and YYREEE (reference sequence).

V usage is TRBV11-2 and J usage is TRBJ2-3, with D perhaps TRBD2 (6 bases). The V end lost 5 bases, the J end lost 4 bases, and 7 bases lay between the germline ends. Germline V gene sequence: CDR1 SGHAT, CDR2 FQNNGV. This CDR3 contains 12 residues. CDR3 sequence (DNA): TGTGCCAGCAGCCCGGGGGCAGATACGCAGTATTTT. It yields the protein CASSPGADTQYF.

In its sample, this clonotype was seen many times. V and J are TRBV4-1 and TRBJ2-3; D not certain. The CDR3 runs to 15 residues. Trimming pared 1 base from V and 5 bases from J, leaving 13 bases between. The germline V gene encodes CDR1 MGHRA and CDR2 YSYEKL. The CDR3 region is CASSQVVTPRDTQYF. DNA for the CDR3: TGCGCCAGCAGCCAAGTAGTGACACCCAGAGATACGCAGTATTTT.

The chain recombines TRBV10-3 with TRBJ2-3; 13 positions match TRBD2. The length of the CDR3 is 21 residues. V was pared by 5 bases and J by 0 bases, with 17 bases of the junction left unmatched. Germline values: CDR1 ENHRY, CDR2 SYGVKD. Written as DNA, the CDR3 is TGTGCCATCAGTTTAACGCCTGGGACTAGCGGGACCCGCCGGAGCACAGATACGCAGTATTTT. The encoded protein is CAISLTPGTSGTRRSTDTQYF.

This clonotype was recorded many times. V gene TRBV29-1 combines with J gene TRBJ2-7, with 12 bases fitting TRBD2. This CDR3 has 14 amino acids. Germline lookup yields CDR1 SQVTM and CDR2 ANQGSEA. V trimming: 7 bases; J trimming: 4 bases; junction bases outside the gene matches: 8. The CDR3 loop is CSAIRLAGEYEQYF. The CDR3 nucleotides are TGCAGCGCTATCCGACTAGCGGGAGAATACGAGCAGTACTTC.

The chain links TRBV13 to TRBJ2-1; 10 bases are shared with TRBD1. This CDR3 has 17 residues. CDR1 is PRHDT, CDR2 FYEKMQ, per germline (reference sequence). Unmatched junction bases numbered 14, after V lost 5 bases and J lost 7 bases. CDR3: CASSPRTGTGVRNEQFF. CDR3 nucleotide sequence: TGTGCCAGCAGCCCCCGTACCGGGACAGGGGTGCGTAATGAGCAGTTCTTC.

This clonotype was recorded many times. V usage is TRBV25-1 and J usage is TRBJ1-1, with 8 bases fitting TRBD1. The CDR3 has 13 amino acids. V was pared by 8 bases and J by 8 bases, with 10 bases of the junction left unmatched. Germline CDR1 is MGHDK and CDR2 is SYGVNS. The CDR3 DNA sequence: TGTGCCAGCTCCAAGACAGGGGTCTCGGAAGCTTTCTTT. This translates into CASSKTGVSEAFF.

This clonotype showed up just a few times. The genes are TRBV6-1 and TRBJ1-1, with 7 bases identical to TRBD1. With V trimmed by 5 bases and J by 0 bases, 3 bases remained unmatched. The CDR3 spans 14 residues. Germline lookup yields CDR1 MNHNS and CDR2 SASEGT. The CDR3: CASSHRGLNTEAFF. DNA for the CDR3: TGTGCCAGCAGTCACAGGGGATTGAACACTGAAGCTTTCTTT.